This entry concerns a single T cell receptor (beta chain). Its target antigen remains unknown. No base quality values were provided; no much bigger clone lies one nucleotide off. The CDR3 regions of human TCRbeta chains were analyzed by immunosequencing. From the authors' description of their analysis: TCRs in the repertoires were compared against a reference library of SARS-CoV-2-specific TCRs that had been generated with the MIRA antigen-specificity platform. Breadth meant the fraction of unique TCRs that were SARS-CoV-2-associated, whereas depth meant the fraction of total T cells that were SARS-CoV-2-associated. Using the MIRA data, every spike-specific TCR was mapped to the spike region that the TCR reacted to and assigned to either a CD4 or a CD8 class. Log10-transformed breadth and depth values were compared by one-way ANOVA with Sidak's multiple comparisons tests. Sourced from immuneACCESS, this table was stored by TCRdb with only in-frame sequences that have V and J called. A share of the clones is absent; for the studies checked, an unresolved V gene accounts for under half, and the remainder has no known explanation. V and J calls and clone size are those listed in that table; D and trimming were worked out from the DNA. This sample gives roughly 87,000 clones in total; 88% of them show up just once. The ten largest clones take up 6.9% of the sample.

This sample was taken from a study of T cell responses to AZD1222 COVID-19 vaccine (dated by TCRdb to about 2021). In the study overall: A total of approximately 240 trial participants underwent TCR sequencing, of whom more than 200 had received two doses of AZD1222 and around 25 had received two doses of the MenACWY control vaccine. Enrollment into the trials was organized by age into subgroups of 18-55, 56-69 and 70-plus years, and those subgroups contained about 160, 30 and 59 TCR-sequenced participants, respectively. Results and caveats for the whole study, not just this receptor: Most participants were white British and females outnumbered males, and the authors suggested that clonal diversity may have been underestimated. The 56-69-year group was small, and its depth increase did not reach significance, likely because of low power. A significant rise in spike-specific TCR breadth and depth was observed after two AZD1222 doses relative to day 0 and relative to MenACWY recipients. Vaccine-associated CD4 TCRs spanned the whole spike protein, with dominant responses in regions 160-218 and 743-854. Conclusions about previously exposed vaccinees are limited because only a handful of AZD1222 recipients were SARS-CoV-2 seropositive at baseline. Reportedly, close to half of the unique spike-specific TCRs recognized epitopes lying outside the regions that are mutated in the B.1.351 and B.1.1.7 variants. Because no day 14 peak-response samples were available, the repertoires could be characterized only after the peak T cell response.

V loses 2 bases, J loses 2 bases, and the germline ends lie 7 bases apart. The CDR3 holds 14 amino acids from the cysteine to the phenylalanine. The read is trimmed to its CDR3 DNA, 42 bases read in frame from base 1. CDR1 SGHKS and CDR2 YYEKEE were looked up in the germline V gene (reference sequence). The time point tag for this specimen amounts to: about 28 days (+/-7) after the second vaccine dose. AZD1222 recipients with second doses at about 4 weeks or about 12 weeks were pooled, because spike-specific TCR depth and breadth did not differ between schedules. Vaccinee samples were obtained from the UK trials COV001 and COV002, which included a single-blind randomized controlled phase 2/3 trial of AZD1222 (ChAdOx1 nCoV-19) in healthy adults. For TCRbeta chain sequencing, PBMC samples were collected from trial participants at day 0 and at day 28 after the second dose.

The receptor was isolated from an adult who received the AZD1222 COVID-19 vaccine. The sample here was peripheral blood, taken 28 days after the second AZD1222 dose. The rearrangement joined TRBV5-5 to TRBJ2-2; 6 matching bases give a weak D call of TRBD1. The CDR3 amino acid sequence is: CASSLGGNTGELFF. In nucleotides, the sequence is TGTGCCAGCAGCTTAGGGGGAAACACCGGGGAGCTGTTTTTT.